The following is a TCR beta chain sequence with its context. Here immunoSEQ multiplex PCR was the method, and the copy in TCRdb shows in-frame clones only, minus some. This table holds some 58,000 clones, 90% to 97% found once. CDR1 SGHVS and CDR2 FQNEAQ come from the germline V gene. J lost 1 base, V lost 3 bases, and 1 base had no gene match. The CDR3 covers 14 residues. This entry belongs to a study of T cell changes during pregnancy in multiple sclerosis. The chain recombines TRBV7-8 with TRBJ2-5, with 8 nucleotides matching TRBD2. The receptor was isolated from a female donor with multiple sclerosis, enrolled in a pregnancy study. Specimen: CD8+ T cells from peripheral blood mononuclear cells, collected after pregnancy. The CDR3 is CASSFTSGQETQYF. The CDR3 nucleotides read TGTGCCAGCAGCTTTACTAGCGGCCAAGAGACCCAGTACTTC.